These 30 T cell receptor beta chains came from one sample sequenced in a study of T cell changes during pregnancy in multiple sclerosis. Method: immunoSEQ multiplex PCR; TCRdb's copy keeps in-frame clones and lacks some. The data contain roughly 32,000 clones, 90% to 95% of them singletons. Sequences were derived from CD8+ T cells from peripheral blood mononuclear cells, sampled in the second trimester of pregnancy. Every receptor here comes from a female donor in good health, enrolled as a control in a pregnancy study.

The rearrangement joins TRBV27 to TRBJ2-1; 12 bases line up with TRBD2. The CDR3 is 15 amino acids. The germline CDR1 and CDR2 sequences are MNHEY and SMNVEV (reference sequence). With V trimmed by 4 bases and J by 5 bases, 3 bases remained unmatched. For the CDR3, the DNA is TGTGCCAGCAGTTCTAGACTAGCGGGGGACAATGAGCAGTTCTTC. Translation: CASSSRLAGDNEQFF.

J is TRBJ2-7 and V is TRBV5-1; D is unclear. V dropped 4 bases and J dropped 0 bases, with 8 bases sitting between them. The CDR3 is 13 amino acids. Germline assignment: CDR1 SGHRS and CDR2 YFSETQ. CDR3 residues: CASSPSSSYEQYF. The CDR3 coding sequence is TGCGCCAGCAGCCCCTCTAGCTCCTACGAGCAGTACTTC.

V is TRBV30 and J is TRBJ2-7; unclear D gene. CDR3 length equals 13 residues. Germline V gene data show CDR1 as GTSNPN and CDR2 as SVGIG (reference sequence). The V and J ends lost 1 base and 0 bases respectively, with 7 bases between them. CDR3 residues: CAWSGSSSYEQYF. The CDR3 nucleotides are TGTGCCTGGAGTGGGAGTAGCTCCTACGAGCAGTACTTC.

To note about this clone: At one boundary the junction diverges from the germline segment, which might be a read error. V usage is TRBV2 and J usage is TRBJ1-1; 7 nucleotides agree with TRBD1. Germline V gene data show CDR1 as SNHLY and CDR2 as FYNNEI. CDR3 length equals 15 residues. The CDR3 nucleotides read TGTGCCAGCAGAGAAAGACAGGGATGGAACGCTGAAGCTTTCTTT. This translates into CASRERQGWNAEAFF.

The gene calls are TRBV7-9 and TRBJ2-3; 10 bases line up with TRBD2. The CDR3 totals 16 residues. V dropped 7 bases and J dropped 2; count of bases not matched to a gene: 9. CDR1 and CDR2 from the germline V gene are SEHNR and FQNEAQ (reference sequence). The CDR3 here is CASTPIAGGYTDTQYF. In DNA form, the CDR3 reads TGTGCCAGCACCCCCATAGCGGGGGGATACACAGATACGCAGTATTTT. The full variable domain, in which reference TRBV7-9 and TRBJ2-3 provide the parts outside the CDR3, is DTGVSQNPRHKITKRGQNVTFRCDPISEHNRLYWYRQTLGQGPEFLTYFQNEAQLEKSRLLSDRFSAERPKGSFSTLEIQRTEQGDSAMYLCASTPIAGGYTDTQYFGPGTRLTVL.

The chain employs TRBV5-6 and TRBJ2-6; 8 bases fit TRBD2. The CDR3 is made up of 18 amino acids. Germline loops: CDR1 SGHDT, CDR2 YYEEEE. V lost 0 bases, J lost 1 base, and 6 bases stayed unmatched. CDR3 sequence (DNA): TGTGCCAGCAGCTTGGAGTTGATAGCGGGGTCTGGGGCCAACGTCCTGACTTTC. Amino acids: CASSLELIAGSGANVLTF. The variable domain in full, with the rest retrieved from reference TRBV5-6 and TRBJ2-6, is DAGVTQSPTHLIKTRGQQVTLRCSPKSGHDTVSWYQQALGQGPQFIFQYYEEEERQRGNFPDRFSGHQFPNYSSELNVNALLLGDSALYLCASSLELIAGSGANVLTFGAGSRLTVL.

This clone was counted a few times. V usage is TRBV19 and J usage is TRBJ1-2; D unresolved. The length of the CDR3 is 12 residues. V was shortened by 3 bases and J by 4 bases, with 6 bases between the two germline ends. CDR1 and CDR2 (germline): LNHDA, SQIVND (reference sequence). This CDR3 reads CASSMGGYGYTF. CDR3 bases: TGTGCCAGTAGTATGGGAGGCTATGGCTACACCTTC.

This chain joins TRBV2 and TRBJ2-5, with D unresolved. V lost 8 bases and J lost 5, with 15 bases in between. Germline CDR1 and CDR2: SNHLY and FYNNEI. The CDR3 contains 13 residues. The CDR3 spells CASLGPESETQYF. In DNA form, the CDR3 reads TGTGCCAGCCTGGGCCCCGAAAGTGAGACCCAGTACTTC.

The gene calls are TRBV10-3 and TRBJ2-1, with TRBD1 matching over 10 bases. This CDR3 spans 17 amino acids. V trimming: 0 bases; J trimming: 1 base; junction bases outside the gene matches: 3. CDR1 is ENHRY and CDR2 is SYGVKD in the germline V gene. The DNA of the CDR3 is TGTGCCATCAGTGAGTCGACAGGGGGCGTATCCTACAATGAGCAGTTCTTC. Translation gives CAISESTGGVSYNEQFF.

The V gene is TRBV19, the J gene TRBJ1-1; 7 positions match TRBD1. V shed 6 bases and J 6 bases; nucleotides not matched to a gene: 4. The germline CDR1 and CDR2 sequences are LNHDA and SQIVND (reference sequence). This CDR3 spans 12 amino acids. For the CDR3, the DNA is TGTGCCAGTAGCCCCGGGACAGCTGAAGCTTTCTTT. The encoded protein is CASSPGTAEAFF.

The V call is TRBV9, the J call TRBJ1-1; maybe TRBD1 (5 bases). The CDR3 totals 13 residues. Germline V lookup: CDR1 SGDLS, CDR2 YYNGEE. Trimming pared 0 bases from V and 8 bases from J, leaving 11 bases between. For the CDR3, the DNA is TGTGCCAGCAGCGTAGGACGACAGACGGAAGCTTTCTTT. Protein: CASSVGRQTEAFF. The full variable domain, its missing parts supplied by reference TRBV9 and TRBJ1-1, is DSGVTQTPKHLITATGQRVTLRCSPRSGDLSVYWYQQSLDQGLQFLIQYYNGEERAKGNILERFSAQQFPDLHSELNLSSLELGDSALYFCASSVGRQTEAFFGQGTRLTVV.

By sample fraction, this clone is medium-sized (0.01 to 0.1%). The rearrangement joins TRBV4-1 to TRBJ2-7; perhaps TRBD1 as D (6 bases). Germline lookup yields CDR1 MGHRA and CDR2 YSYEKL. With 6 bases removed from V and 0 bases from J, the gap between germline ends came to 12 bases. This CDR3 spans 14 amino acids. Written as DNA, the CDR3 is TGCGCCAGCAGGGTAACGGGACACTCCTACGAGCAGTACTTC. Translated, it gives CASRVTGHSYEQYF.

The rearrangement uses TRBV7-9 and TRBJ2-3; 11 positions match TRBD2. Germline V gene data show CDR1 as SEHNR and CDR2 as FQNEAQ (reference sequence). This CDR3 comprises 17 residues. Trimming at V came to 4 bases and at J to 2 bases, leaving 8 bases not matched to a gene. The CDR3 region is CASSSEQLAGVTDTQYF. The CDR3, as DNA: TGTGCCAGCAGCTCGGAACAACTAGCGGGGGTCACAGATACGCAGTATTTT.

The chain links TRBV5-4 to TRBJ2-5, with D maybe TRBD2 (6 bases). This CDR3 contains 14 residues. With 3 bases removed from V and 2 bases from J, the gap between germline ends came to 11 bases. CDR1 is SGHNT and CDR2 is YYREEE in the germline V gene (reference sequence). The CDR3 coding sequence is TGTGCCAGCAGCTGGAGGGCTAGTCAAGAGACCCAGTACTTC. Translating it yields CASSWRASQETQYF.

In this sample, this clone turned up once. The rearrangement links TRBV7-6 to TRBJ1-1; 7 nucleotides agree with TRBD1. V lost 6 bases, J lost 0 bases, and 4 bases stayed unmatched. CDR1 and CDR2 from the germline V gene are SGHVS and FNYEAQ. This CDR3 comprises 14 residues. The CDR3 is CASRRGPMNTEAFF. The CDR3 DNA reads TGTGCCAGCAGGAGGGGGCCTATGAACACTGAAGCTTTCTTT.

The rearrangement joins TRBV4-3 to TRBJ2-5; TRBD2 matches 11 bases. CDR3 length: 15 residues. Germline V gene lookup returns CDR1 LGHNA and CDR2 YSLEER. The V segment lost 1 base and the J segment 4 bases; nucleotides outside the gene matches: 2. The CDR3 DNA follows: TGCGCCAGCAGCCAAGGACTAGCGGGGTTAGAGACCCAGTACTTC. This sequence encodes CASSQGLAGLETQYF.

The J gene is TRBJ2-3, the V gene TRBV4-3; no reliable D call. The V gene's germline CDR1 is LGHNA and CDR2 YSLEER. Trimming cost V 1 base and J 6 bases, with 11 bases left between them. The CDR3 covers 14 residues. The CDR3 nucleotides read TGCGCCAGCAGCCAAGTGTCTTCTCTGGATACGCAGTATTTT. Translating it yields CASSQVSSLDTQYF.

This clone occurred a few times. The chain carries TRBV30 and TRBJ1-5; D is possibly TRBD1 (5 bases). This CDR3 region has 16 residues. CDR1 is GTSNPN, CDR2 SVGIG, per germline (reference sequence). V was shortened by 3 bases and J by 6 bases, with 21 bases between the two germline ends. CDR3 in amino acids: CAWRDMDNRGGQPQHF. CDR3 nucleotides: TGTGCCTGGAGAGATATGGACAACCGAGGCGGTCAGCCCCAGCATTTT. The full variable domain, rest sourced from reference TRBV30 and TRBJ1-5, is SQTIHQWPATLVQPVGSPLSLECTVEGTSNPNLYWYRQAAGRGLQLLFYSVGIGQISSEVPQNLSASRPQDRQFILSSKKLLLSDSGFYLCAWRDMDNRGGQPQHFGDGTRLSIL.

The chain joins TRBV5-1 to TRBJ1-1; the match to TRBD1 covers 8 bases. The trim removed 0 bases at V and 1 base at J, leaving 2 bases unmatched. There are 15 residues in the CDR3. Germline V lookup: CDR1 SGHRS, CDR2 YFSETQ. The CDR3 region is CASSLDGTGNTEAFF. CDR3 nucleotides: TGCGCCAGCAGCTTGGATGGGACAGGGAACACTGAAGCTTTCTTT. The full variable domain, with the rest looked up from reference TRBV5-1 and TRBJ1-1, is KAGVTQTPRYLIKTRGQQVTLSCSPISGHRSVSWYQQTPGQGLQFLFEYFSETQRNKGNFPGRFSGRQFSNSRSEMNVSTLELGDSALYLCASSLDGTGNTEAFFGQGTRLTVV.

The rearrangement joins TRBV9 to TRBJ2-2; D is uncertain. The V and J ends lost 0 bases and 0 bases respectively, with 6 bases between them. The CDR3 has 15 residues. CDR1 SGDLS and CDR2 YYNGEE come from the germline V gene. The CDR3 here is CASSVGGANTGELFF. The DNA of the CDR3 is TGTGCCAGCAGCGTAGGAGGTGCGAACACCGGGGAGCTGTTTTTT.

The chain links TRBV16 to TRBJ2-5; 8 nucleotides match TRBD1. The V segment lost 2 bases and the J segment 1 base; nucleotides outside the gene matches: 6. Germline CDR1 KGHSY, CDR2 FQNENV. CDR3 length: 16 amino acids. DNA of the CDR3: TGTGCCAGCAGCCAAAATCTGGACAGGGCCCAAGAGACCCAGTACTTC. It codes for CASSQNLDRAQETQYF.

This chain links TRBV6-5 with TRBJ2-3, with 8 nucleotides matching TRBD2. In germline, CDR1 is MNHEY, CDR2 SVGAGI. The trim removed 4 bases at V and 10 bases at J, leaving 13 bases unmatched. The CDR3 is 15 amino acids. CDR3 loop: CASSSGLGIAQPQYF. The CDR3 bases are TGTGCCAGCAGTTCGGGACTAGGGATAGCTCAACCGCAGTATTTT.

The V gene is TRBV4-1, the J gene TRBJ2-3, with no clear D. Trimming shortened V by 3 bases and J by 1 base, and 11 bases separated the two germline ends. CDR3 length equals 15 residues. Germline CDR1 reads MGHRA; CDR2 reads YSYEKL. The DNA of the CDR3 is TGCGCCAGCAGCCACGCAAACACAGGCACAGATACGCAGTATTTT. Protein: CASSHANTGTDTQYF.

The sample holds a few counts of this clone. The chain is built from TRBV9 and TRBJ1-1, with D unresolved. The CDR3 contains 15 residues. Germline assignment: CDR1 SGDLS and CDR2 YYNGEE. V lost 0 bases, J lost 1 base, and 10 bases lay in between. The CDR3 reads CASSVGAGWNTEAFF. The CDR3 DNA reads TGTGCCAGCAGCGTAGGCGCGGGGTGGAACACTGAAGCTTTCTTT.

V and J are TRBV6-6 and TRBJ2-3; 14 bases are a match to TRBD2. The V gene end was trimmed by 8 bases and the J gene end by 5 bases; junction bases not matched to a gene: 9. Germline loops: CDR1 MNHNY, CDR2 SVGAGI (reference sequence). CDR3 length: 16 residues. DNA for the CDR3: TGTGCCAGCGGGGCGACTAGCGGGGGGGTTGGAGATACGCAGTATTTT. This sequence encodes CASGATSGGVGDTQYF.

The rearrangement joins TRBV6-1 to TRBJ1-5; maybe TRBD1 (5 bases). Germline-derived CDR1 and CDR2 are MNHNS and SASEGT. The CDR3 length is 18 residues. Trimming removed 4 bases at V and 4 bases at J, with 23 bases between. The CDR3 sequence is CASSVDSRPPDSNQPQHF. The CDR3 nucleotides are TGTGCCAGCAGTGTCGACAGCCGTCCTCCCGATTCGAATCAGCCCCAGCATTTT.

The chain couples TRBV4-2 to TRBJ2-2; 15 bases line up with TRBD2. V lost 4 bases to trimming and J lost 2 bases; unmatched junction nucleotides: 14. This CDR3 spans 21 amino acids. CDR1 and CDR2 from the germline V gene are LGHNA and YNFKEQ. The CDR3, as DNA: TGTGCCAGCAGCCCATGGAGGACTAGCGGGGGGGCCCTTTTCAACACCGGGGAGCTGTTTTTT. This gives the protein CASSPWRTSGGALFNTGELFF.

V gene TRBV6-5 combines with J gene TRBJ1-2, with a tentative D call TRBD1 (6 bases). The V and J ends lost 0 bases and 3 bases respectively, with 8 bases between them. Per germline, CDR1 MNHEY and CDR2 SVGAGI. The CDR3 sequence is 14 residues long. As DNA, the CDR3 is TGTGCCAGCAGTTACTCTAGGACAGACTATGGCTACACCTTC. The encoded protein is CASSYSRTDYGYTF.

V is TRBV7-6 and J is TRBJ2-6; 9 nucleotides line up with TRBD1. Losses at the gene ends were 5 bases for V and 0 bases for J; bases not matched to a gene: 11. This CDR3 is 19 amino acids long. Germline lookup yields CDR1 SGHVS and CDR2 FNYEAQ. CDR3 in amino acids: CASSGDRDRENSGANVLTF. The CDR3 nucleotides are TGTGCCAGCAGCGGAGACAGGGACAGGGAGAACTCTGGGGCCAACGTCCTGACTTTC.

The CDR3 loop reads CASRGQGWNEQYF. The CDR3 coding sequence is TGTGCCAGCAGGGGGCAGGGGTGGAACGAGCAGTACTTC. The rearrangement joins TRBV6-5 to TRBJ2-7, with a weak D call TRBD1 (6 bases). Germline V gene sequence: CDR1 MNHEY, CDR2 SVGAGI. Trimming pared 6 bases from V and 5 bases from J, leaving 14 bases between. CDR3 length: 13 amino acids.